This T cell receptor (beta chain) was documented in a study of T cell responses to AZD1222 COVID-19 vaccine. This CDR3 comprises 10 residues. Germline CDR1 is MDHEN and CDR2 is SYDVKM. Some second doses came at about 4 weeks and others at about 12 weeks; these were pooled. On this clone itself: What it recognizes is unknown.

Clones were read by immunoSEQ multiplex PCR, and TCRdb kept only the in-frame ones, dropping some. This table has under 90,000 clones, under 90% appearing once. Study results and caveats: Nearly half of spike-specific TCRs reportedly target unmutated variant regions.

Sequenced here: peripheral blood, sampled 28 days after the second AZD1222 dose. The V gene is TRBV28, the J gene TRBJ1-2, with 7 bases that match TRBD1. The receptor's source is an adult who received the AZD1222 COVID-19 vaccine. CDR3 region: CVTGEYGYTF. In DNA, the CDR3 is TGTGTCACAGGGGAGTATGGCTACACCTTC.